This paragraph covers one TCR beta chain sequence. This entry is derived from a study of PD-1 blockade in classical Hodgkin lymphoma. Germline assignment: CDR1 SGHAT and CDR2 FQDESV (reference sequence). The V gene lost 1 base and the J gene lost 0 bases, with 10 bases spanning the gap. This CDR3 comprises 15 residues. Each patient's relapse followed autologous stem cell transplantation, and brentuximab vedotin exposure varied. Each best response was a complete response, a partial response or progressive disease. Sequencing was performed with immunoSEQ multiplex PCR; in TCRdb, only in-frame clones are kept and a portion is missing. The data hold around 14,000 clones, with just over 85% observed a single time.

The gene calls are TRBV11-1 and TRBJ2-7; D remains ambiguous. The material was peripheral blood mononuclear cells (PBMCs), obtained at baseline. This clonotype was sampled from a human donor with classical Hodgkin lymphoma. The CDR3: CASSLGVASSYEQYF. CDR3 sequence (DNA): TGTGCCAGCAGCTTAGGTGTAGCAAGCTCCTACGAGCAGTACTTC.